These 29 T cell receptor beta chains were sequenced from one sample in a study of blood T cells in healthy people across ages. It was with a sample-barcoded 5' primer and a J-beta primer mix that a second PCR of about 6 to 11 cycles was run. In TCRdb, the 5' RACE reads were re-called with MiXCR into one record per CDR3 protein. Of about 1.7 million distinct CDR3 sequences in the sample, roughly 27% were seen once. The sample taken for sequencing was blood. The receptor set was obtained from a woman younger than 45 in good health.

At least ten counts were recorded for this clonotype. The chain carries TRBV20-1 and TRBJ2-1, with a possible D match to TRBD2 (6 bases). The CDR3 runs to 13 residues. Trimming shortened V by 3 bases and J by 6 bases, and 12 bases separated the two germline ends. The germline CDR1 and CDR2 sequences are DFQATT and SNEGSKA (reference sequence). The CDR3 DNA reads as TGCAGTGCTAGCCGGGGGAGCGCCAATGAGCAGTTCTTC. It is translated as CSASRGSANEQFF.

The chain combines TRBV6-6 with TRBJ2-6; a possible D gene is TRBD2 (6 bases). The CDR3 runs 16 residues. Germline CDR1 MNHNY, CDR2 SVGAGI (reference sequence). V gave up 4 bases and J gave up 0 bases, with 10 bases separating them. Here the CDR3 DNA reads TGTGCCAGCAGTTCGGAGGGCTTCTCTGGGGCCAACGTCCTGACTTTC. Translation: CASSSEGFSGANVLTF.

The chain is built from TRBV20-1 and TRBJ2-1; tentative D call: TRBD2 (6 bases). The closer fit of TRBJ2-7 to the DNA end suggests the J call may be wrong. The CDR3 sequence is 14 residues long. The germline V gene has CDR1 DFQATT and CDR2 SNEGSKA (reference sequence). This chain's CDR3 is CSARIRRGTYEQYF. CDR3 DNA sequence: TGCAGTGCTAGAATCCGGAGGGGCACGTACGAGCAGTACTTC.

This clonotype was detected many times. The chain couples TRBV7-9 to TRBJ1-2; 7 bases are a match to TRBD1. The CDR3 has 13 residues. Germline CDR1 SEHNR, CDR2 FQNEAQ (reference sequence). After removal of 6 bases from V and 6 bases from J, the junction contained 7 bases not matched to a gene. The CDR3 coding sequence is TGTGCCAGCAGTTTATCCGGGACAGATGGCTACACCTTC. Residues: CASSLSGTDGYTF.

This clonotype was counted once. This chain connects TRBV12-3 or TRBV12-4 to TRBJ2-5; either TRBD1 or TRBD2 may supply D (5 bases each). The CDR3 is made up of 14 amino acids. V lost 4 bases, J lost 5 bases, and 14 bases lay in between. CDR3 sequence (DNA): TGTGCCAGCAGTTGGGTTGGGGGTCGGGAGACCCAGTACTTC. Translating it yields CASSWVGGRETQYF.

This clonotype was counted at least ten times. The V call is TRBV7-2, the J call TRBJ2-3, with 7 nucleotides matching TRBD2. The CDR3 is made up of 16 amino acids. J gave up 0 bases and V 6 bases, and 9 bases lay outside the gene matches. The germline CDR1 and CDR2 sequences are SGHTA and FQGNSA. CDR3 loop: CASSIGASGSTDTQYF. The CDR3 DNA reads TGTGCCAGCAGTATAGGGGCTAGCGGAAGCACAGATACGCAGTATTTT. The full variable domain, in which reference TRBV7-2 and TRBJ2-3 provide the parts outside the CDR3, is GAGVSQSPSNKVTEKGKDVELRCDPISGHTALYWYRQSLGQGLEFLIYFQGNSAPDKSGLPSDRFSAERTGGSVSTLTIQRTQQEDSAVYLCASSIGASGSTDTQYFGPGTRLTVL.

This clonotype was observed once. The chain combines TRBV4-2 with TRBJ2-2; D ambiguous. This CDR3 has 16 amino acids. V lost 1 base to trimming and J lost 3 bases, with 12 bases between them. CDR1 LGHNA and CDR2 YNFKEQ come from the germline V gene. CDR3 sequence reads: CASSQGSGLDTGELFF. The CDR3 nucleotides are TGTGCCAGCAGCCAAGGATCCGGGCTCGACACCGGGGAGCTGTTTTTT.

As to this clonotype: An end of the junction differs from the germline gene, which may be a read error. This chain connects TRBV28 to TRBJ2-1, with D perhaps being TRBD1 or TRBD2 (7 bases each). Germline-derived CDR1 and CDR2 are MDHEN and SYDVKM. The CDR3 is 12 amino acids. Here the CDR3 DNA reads TGTGCCGGCAGGGGGGGATACAATGAGCAGTTCTTC. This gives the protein CAGRGGYNEQFF.

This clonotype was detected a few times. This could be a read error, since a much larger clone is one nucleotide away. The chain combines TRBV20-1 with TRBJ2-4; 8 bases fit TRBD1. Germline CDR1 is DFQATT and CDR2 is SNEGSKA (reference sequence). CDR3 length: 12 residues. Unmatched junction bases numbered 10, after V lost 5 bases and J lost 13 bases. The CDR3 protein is CSAQQGDNEQYF. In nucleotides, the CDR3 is TGCAGTGCTCAACAGGGGGACAATGAGCAGTACTTC.

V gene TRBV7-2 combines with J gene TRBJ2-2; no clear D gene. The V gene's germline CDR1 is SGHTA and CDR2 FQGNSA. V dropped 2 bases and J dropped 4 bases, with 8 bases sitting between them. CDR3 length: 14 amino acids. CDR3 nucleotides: TGTGCCAGCAGCTTAAGGTGGAGCACCGGGGAGCTGTTTTTT. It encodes CASSLRWSTGELFF.

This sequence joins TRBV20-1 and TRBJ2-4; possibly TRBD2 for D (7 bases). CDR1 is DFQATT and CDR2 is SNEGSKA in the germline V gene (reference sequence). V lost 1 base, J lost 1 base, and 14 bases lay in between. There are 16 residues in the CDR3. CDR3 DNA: TGCAGTGCTAGAGCTACGGGGAGGGGGGCCAAAAACATTCAGTACTTC. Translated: CSARATGRGAKNIQYF.

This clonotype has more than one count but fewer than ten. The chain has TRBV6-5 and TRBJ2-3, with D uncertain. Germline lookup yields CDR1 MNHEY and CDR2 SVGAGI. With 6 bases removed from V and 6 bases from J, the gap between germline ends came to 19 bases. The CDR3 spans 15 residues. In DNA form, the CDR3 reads TGTGCCAGCAGCGGCCCCCTGTGGACCGGGGATACGCAGTATTTT. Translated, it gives CASSGPLWTGDTQYF.

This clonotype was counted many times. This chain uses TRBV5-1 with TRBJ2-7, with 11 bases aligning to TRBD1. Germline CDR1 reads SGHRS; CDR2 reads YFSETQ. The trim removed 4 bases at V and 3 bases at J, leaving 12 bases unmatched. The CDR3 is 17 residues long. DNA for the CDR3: TGCGCCAGCAGCGTGGGGACAGGGGGATACGTCCTCTACGAGCAGTACTTC. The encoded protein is CASSVGTGGYVLYEQYF.

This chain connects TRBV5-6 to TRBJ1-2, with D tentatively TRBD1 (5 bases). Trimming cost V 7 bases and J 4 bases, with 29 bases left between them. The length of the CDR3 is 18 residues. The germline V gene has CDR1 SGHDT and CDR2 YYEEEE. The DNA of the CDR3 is TGTGCCAGCGGCCCCCCCCAACGGGGACCCAGTTTCTTCTATGGCTACACCTTC. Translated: CASGPPQRGPSFFYGYTF.

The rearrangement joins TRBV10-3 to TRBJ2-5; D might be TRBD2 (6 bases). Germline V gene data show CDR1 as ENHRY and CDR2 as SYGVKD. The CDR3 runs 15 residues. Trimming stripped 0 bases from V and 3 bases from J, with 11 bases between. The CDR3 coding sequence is TGTGCCATCAGTGAGTCGTGGGACTCTGAAGAGACCCAGTACTTC. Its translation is CAISESWDSEETQYF.

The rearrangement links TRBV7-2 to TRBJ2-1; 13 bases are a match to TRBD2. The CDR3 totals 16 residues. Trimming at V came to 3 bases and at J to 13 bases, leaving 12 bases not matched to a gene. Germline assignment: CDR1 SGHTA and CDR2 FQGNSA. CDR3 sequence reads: CASSLTGTSGIGGQFF. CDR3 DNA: TGTGCCAGCAGCTTGACCGGGACTAGCGGGATTGGAGGACAGTTCTTC.

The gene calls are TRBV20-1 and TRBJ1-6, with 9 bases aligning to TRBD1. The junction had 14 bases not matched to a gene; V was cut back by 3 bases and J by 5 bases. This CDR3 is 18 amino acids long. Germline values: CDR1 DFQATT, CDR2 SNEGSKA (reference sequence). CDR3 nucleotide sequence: TGCAGTGCTAGGATGGGACAGGGTGGACCGCGGAATAATTCACCCCTCCACTTT. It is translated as CSARMGQGGPRNNSPLHF.

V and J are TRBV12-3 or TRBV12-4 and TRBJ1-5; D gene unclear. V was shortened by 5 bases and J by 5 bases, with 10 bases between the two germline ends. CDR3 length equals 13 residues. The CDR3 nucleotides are TGTGCCAGCAGTCTTTCTACAGATCAGCCCCAGCATTTT. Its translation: CASSLSTDQPQHF.

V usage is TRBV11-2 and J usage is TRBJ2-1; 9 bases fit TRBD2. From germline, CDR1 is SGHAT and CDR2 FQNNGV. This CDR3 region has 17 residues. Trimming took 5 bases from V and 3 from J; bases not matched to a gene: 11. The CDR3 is CASSPPRGLADYNEQFF. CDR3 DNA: TGTGCCAGCAGCCCTCCCCGGGGACTAGCAGACTACAATGAGCAGTTCTTC.

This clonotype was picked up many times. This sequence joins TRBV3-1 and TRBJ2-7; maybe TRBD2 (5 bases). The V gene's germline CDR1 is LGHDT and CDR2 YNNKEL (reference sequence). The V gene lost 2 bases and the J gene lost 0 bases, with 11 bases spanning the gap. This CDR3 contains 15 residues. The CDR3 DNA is TGTGCCAGCAGCCAACTACTAGTAAGCTCCTACGAGCAGTACTTC. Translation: CASSQLLVSSYEQYF.

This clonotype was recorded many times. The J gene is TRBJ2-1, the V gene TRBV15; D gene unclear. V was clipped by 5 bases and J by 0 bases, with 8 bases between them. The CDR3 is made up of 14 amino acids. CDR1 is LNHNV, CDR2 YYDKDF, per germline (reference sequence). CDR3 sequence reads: CATSLENSYNEQFF. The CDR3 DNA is TGTGCCACCAGCTTGGAGAACTCCTACAATGAGCAGTTCTTC.

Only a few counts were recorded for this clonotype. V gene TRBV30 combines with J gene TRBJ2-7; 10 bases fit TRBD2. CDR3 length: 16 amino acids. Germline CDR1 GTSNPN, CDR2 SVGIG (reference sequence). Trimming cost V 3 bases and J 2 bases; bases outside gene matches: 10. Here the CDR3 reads CAWRASGRPSAYEQYF. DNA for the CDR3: TGTGCCTGGAGGGCTAGCGGGAGACCCTCGGCCTACGAGCAGTACTTC.

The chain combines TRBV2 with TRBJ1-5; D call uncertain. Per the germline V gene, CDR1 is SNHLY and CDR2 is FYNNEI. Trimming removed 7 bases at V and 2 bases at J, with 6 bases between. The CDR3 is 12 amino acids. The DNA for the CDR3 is TGTGCCAGCAAAGTGGGCAATCAGCCCCAGCATTTT. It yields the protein CASKVGNQPQHF.

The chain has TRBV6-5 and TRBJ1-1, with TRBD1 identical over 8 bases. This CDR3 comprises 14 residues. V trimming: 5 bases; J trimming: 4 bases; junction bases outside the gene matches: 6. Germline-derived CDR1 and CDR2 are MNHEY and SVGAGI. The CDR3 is CASSGTGRGTEAFF. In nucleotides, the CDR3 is TGTGCCAGCAGTGGGACAGGCCGGGGCACTGAAGCTTTCTTT.

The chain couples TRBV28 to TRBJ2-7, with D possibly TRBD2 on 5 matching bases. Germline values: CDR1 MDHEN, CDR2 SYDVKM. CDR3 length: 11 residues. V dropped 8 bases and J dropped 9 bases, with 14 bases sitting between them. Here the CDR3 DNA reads TGTGCCAGCTGCCGCGGGCTCGGGCAGTACTTC. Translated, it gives CASCRGLGQYF.

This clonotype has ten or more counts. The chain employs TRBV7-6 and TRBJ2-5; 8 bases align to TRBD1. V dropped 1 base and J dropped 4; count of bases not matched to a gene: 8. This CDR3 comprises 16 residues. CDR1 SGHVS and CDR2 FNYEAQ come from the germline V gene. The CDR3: CASSLDGQGEVETQYF. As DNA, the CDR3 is TGTGCCAGCAGCTTAGATGGACAGGGTGAGGTAGAGACCCAGTACTTC. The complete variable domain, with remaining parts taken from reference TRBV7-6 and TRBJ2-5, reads GAGVSQSPRYKVTKRGQDVALRCDPISGHVSLYWYRQALGQGPEFLTYFNYEAQQDKSGLPNDRFSAERPEGSISTLTIQRTEQRDSAMYRCASSLDGQGEVETQYFGPGTRLLVL.

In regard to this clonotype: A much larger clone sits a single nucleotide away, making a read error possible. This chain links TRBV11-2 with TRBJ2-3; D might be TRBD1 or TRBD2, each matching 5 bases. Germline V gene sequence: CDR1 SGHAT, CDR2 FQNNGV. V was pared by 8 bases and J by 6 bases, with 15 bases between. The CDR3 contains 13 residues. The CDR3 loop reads CASSRDRSDTQYF. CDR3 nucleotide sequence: TGTGCCAGCTCAAGGGACCGCAGCGATACGCAGTATTTT.

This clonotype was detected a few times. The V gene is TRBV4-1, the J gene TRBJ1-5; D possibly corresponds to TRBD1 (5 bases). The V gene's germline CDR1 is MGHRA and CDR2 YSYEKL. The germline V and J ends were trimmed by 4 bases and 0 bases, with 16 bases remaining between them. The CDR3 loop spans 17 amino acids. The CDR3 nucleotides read TGCGCCAGCAGCCCACAGGAGGGCGGATATAGCAATCAGCCCCAGCATTTT. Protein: CASSPQEGGYSNQPQHF.

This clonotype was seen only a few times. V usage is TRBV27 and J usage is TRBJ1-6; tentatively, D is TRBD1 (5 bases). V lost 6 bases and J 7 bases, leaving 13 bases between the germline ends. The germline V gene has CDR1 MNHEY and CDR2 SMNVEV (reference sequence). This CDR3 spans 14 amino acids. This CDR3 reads CASREARGNSPLHF. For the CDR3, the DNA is TGTGCCAGCAGGGAAGCTAGGGGAAATTCACCCCTCCACTTT.